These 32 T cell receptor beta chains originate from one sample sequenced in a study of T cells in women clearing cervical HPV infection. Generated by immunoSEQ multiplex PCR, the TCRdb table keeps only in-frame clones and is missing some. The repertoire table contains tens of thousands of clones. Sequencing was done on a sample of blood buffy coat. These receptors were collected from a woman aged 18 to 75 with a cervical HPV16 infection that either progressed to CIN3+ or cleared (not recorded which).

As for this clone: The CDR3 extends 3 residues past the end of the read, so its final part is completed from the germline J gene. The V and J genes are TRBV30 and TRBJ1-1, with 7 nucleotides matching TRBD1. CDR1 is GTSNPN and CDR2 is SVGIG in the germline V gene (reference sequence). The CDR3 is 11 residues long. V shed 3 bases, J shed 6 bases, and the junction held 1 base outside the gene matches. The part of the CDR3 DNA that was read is TGTGCCTGGAGGCAGGGGGCTGAA. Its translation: CAWRQGAE. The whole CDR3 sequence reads CAWRQGAEAFF.

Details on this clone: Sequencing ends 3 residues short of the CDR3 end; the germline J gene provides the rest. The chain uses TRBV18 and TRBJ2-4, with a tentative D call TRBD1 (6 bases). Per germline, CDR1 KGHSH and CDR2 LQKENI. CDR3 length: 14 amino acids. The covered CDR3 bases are TGTGCCAGCTCATTCAGCAGGGACAAGGATGGT. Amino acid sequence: CASSFSRDKDG. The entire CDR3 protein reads CASSFSRDKDGQYF. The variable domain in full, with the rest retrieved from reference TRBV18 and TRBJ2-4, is NAGVMQNPRHLVRRRGQEARLRCSPMKGHSHVYWYRQLPEEGLKFMVYLQKENIIDESGMPKERFSAEFPKEGPSILRIQQVVRGDSAAYFCASSFSRDKDGQYFGAGTRLSVL.

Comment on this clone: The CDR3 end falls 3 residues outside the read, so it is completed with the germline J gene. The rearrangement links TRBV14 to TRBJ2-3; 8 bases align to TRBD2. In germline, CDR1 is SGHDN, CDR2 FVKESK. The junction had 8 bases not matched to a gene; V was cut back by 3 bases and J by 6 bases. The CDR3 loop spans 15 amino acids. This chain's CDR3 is CASSHSGIVVDTQYF. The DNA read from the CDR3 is TGTGCCAGCAGCCATAGCGGGATTGTTGTCGATACG.

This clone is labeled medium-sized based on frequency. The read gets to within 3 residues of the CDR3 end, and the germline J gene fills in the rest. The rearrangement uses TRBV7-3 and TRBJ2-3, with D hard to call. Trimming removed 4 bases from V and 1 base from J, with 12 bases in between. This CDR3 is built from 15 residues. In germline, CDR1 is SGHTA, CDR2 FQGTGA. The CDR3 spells CASSSILNCTDTQYF. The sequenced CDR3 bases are TGTGCCAGCAGCTCTATACTGAACTGCACAGATACG.

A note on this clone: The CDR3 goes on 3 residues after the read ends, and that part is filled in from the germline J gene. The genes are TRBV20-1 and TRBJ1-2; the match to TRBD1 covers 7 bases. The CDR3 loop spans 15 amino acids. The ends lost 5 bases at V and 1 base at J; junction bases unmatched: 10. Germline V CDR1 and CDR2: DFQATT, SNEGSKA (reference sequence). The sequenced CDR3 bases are TGCAGTGCTCTGACAGGGAGGAATAATAACTATGGC. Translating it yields CSALTGRNNNYG. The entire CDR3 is CSALTGRNNNYGYTF.

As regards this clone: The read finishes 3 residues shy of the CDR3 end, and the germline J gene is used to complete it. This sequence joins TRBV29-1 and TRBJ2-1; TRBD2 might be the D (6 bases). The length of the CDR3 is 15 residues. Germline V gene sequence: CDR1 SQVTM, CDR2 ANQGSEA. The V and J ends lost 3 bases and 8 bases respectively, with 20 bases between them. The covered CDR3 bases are TGCAGCGTTGAGGTAGGCGGGACTCCCAGGGATGAG. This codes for CSVEVGGTPRDE. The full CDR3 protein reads CSVEVGGTPRDEQFF.

CDR3 DNA (partial): TGTGCCAGTAGGGGAACAGGGCTAAATCAGCCT. The encoded protein is CASRGTGLNQP. The complete CDR3 protein is CASRGTGLNQPQYF. V is TRBV19 and J is TRBJ2-4; tentatively, D is TRBD1 (6 bases). The CDR3 is cut off 3 residues early in the read; its end comes from the germline J gene. CDR1 LNHDA and CDR2 SQIVND come from the germline V gene (reference sequence). The CDR3 has 14 residues.

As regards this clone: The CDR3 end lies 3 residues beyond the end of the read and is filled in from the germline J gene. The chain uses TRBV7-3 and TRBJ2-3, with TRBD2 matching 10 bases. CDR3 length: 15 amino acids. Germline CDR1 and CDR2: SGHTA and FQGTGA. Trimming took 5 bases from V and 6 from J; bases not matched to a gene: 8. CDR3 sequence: CASSAGLAVSDTQYF. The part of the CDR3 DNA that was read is TGTGCCAGCAGCGCCGGACTAGCGGTGTCGGATACG.

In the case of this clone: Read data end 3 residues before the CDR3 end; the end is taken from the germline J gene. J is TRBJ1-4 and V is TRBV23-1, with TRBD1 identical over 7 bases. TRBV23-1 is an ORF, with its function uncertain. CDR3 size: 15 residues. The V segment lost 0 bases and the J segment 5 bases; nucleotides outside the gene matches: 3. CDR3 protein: CASSQSGTANEKLFF. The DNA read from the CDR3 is TGCGCCAGCAGTCAATCCGGGACAGCAAATGAAAAA.

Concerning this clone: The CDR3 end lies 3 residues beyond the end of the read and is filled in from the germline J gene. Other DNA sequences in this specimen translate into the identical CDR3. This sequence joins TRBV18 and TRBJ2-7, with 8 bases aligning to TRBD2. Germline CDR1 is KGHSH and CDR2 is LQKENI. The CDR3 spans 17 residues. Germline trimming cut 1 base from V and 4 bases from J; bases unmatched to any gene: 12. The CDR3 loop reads CASSPRRDTSGKYEQYF. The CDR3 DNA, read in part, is TGTGCCAGCTCACCACGCCGGGACACTAGCGGAAAATACGAG.

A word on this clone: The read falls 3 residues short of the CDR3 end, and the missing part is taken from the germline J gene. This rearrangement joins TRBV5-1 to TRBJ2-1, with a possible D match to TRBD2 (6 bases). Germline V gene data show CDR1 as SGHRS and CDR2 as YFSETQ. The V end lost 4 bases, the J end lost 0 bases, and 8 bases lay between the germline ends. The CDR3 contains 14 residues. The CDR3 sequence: CASSRGSSYNEQFF. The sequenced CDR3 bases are TGCGCCAGCAGCCGGGGGAGCTCCTACAATGAG.

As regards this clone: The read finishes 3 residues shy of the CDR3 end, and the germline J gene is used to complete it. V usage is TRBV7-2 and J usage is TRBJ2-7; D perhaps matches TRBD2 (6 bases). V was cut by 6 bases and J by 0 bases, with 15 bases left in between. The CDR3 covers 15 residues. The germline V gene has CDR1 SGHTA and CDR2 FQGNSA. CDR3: CASSQDYLSSYEQYF. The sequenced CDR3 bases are TGTGCCAGCAGTCAGGACTATCTGAGCTCCTACGAG.

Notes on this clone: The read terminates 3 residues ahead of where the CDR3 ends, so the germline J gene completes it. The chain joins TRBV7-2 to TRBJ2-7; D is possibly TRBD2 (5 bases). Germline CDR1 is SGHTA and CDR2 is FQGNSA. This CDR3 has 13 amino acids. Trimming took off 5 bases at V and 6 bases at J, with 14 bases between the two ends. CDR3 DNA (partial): TGTGCCAGCAGCCACCAAACTAGAGGCGAG. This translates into CASSHQTRGE. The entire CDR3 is CASSHQTRGEQYF.

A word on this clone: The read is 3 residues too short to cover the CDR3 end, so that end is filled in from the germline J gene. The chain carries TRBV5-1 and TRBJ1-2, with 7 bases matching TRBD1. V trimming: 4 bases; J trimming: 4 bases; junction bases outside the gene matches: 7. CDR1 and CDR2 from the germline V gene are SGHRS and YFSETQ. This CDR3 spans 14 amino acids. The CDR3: CASSRDSVFYGYTF. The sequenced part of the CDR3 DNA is TGCGCCAGCAGCCGGGACAGTGTATTCTATGGC.

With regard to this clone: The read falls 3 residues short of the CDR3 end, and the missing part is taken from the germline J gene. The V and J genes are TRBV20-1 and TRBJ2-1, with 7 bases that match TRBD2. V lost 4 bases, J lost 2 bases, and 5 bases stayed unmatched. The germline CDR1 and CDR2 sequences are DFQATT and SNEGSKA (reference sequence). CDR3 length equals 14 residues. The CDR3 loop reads CSATPSGTYNEQFF. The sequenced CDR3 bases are TGCAGTGCTACCCCTAGCGGAACCTACAATGAG.

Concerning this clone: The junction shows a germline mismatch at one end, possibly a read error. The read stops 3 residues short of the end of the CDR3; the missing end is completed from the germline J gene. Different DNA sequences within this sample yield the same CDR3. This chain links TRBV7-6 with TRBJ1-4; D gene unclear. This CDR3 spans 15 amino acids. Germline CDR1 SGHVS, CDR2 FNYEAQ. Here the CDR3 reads CASSLAHSTNEKLFF. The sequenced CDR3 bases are TGTGCCAGCAGCCTAGCGCACTCAACTAATGAAAAA.

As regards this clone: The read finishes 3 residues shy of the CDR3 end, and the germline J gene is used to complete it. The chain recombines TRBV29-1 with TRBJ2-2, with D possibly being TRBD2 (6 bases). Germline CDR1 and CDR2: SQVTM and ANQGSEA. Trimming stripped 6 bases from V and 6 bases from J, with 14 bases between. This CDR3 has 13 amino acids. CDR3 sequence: CSVLRGLPGELFF. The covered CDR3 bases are TGCAGCGTCCTCCGGGGACTTCCCGGGGAG.

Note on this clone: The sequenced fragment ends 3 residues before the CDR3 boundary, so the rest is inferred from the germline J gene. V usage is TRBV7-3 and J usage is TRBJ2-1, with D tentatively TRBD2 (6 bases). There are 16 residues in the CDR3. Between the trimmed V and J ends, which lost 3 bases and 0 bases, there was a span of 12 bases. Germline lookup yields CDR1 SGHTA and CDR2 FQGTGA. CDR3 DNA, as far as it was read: TGTGCCAGCAGCTTGGGGACTTCGCTCTCCTACAATGAG. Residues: CASSLGTSLSYNE. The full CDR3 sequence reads CASSLGTSLSYNEQFF.

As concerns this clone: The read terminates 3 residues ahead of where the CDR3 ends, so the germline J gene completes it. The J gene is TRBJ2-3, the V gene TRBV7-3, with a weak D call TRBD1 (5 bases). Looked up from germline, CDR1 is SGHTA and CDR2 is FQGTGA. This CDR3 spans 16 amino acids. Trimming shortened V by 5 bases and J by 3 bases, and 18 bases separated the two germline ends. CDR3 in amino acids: CASSGGPLSGTDTQYF. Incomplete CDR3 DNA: TGTGCCAGCAGCGGCGGTCCCCTCTCAGGGACAGATACG.

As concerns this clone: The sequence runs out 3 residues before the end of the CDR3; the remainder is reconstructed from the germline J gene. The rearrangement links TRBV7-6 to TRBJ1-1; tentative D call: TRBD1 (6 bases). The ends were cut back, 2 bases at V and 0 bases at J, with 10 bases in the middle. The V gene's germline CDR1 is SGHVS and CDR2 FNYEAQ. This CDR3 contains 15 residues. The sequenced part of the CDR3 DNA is TGTGCCAGCAGCTTAACCGGGACACTGAACACTGAA. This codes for CASSLTGTLNTE. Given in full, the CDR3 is CASSLTGTLNTEAFF.

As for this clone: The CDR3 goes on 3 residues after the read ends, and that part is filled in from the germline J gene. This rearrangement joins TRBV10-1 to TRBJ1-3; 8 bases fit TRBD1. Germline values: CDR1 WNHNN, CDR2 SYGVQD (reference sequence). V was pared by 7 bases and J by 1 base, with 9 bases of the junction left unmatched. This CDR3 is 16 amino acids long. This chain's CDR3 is CASISDRGRSGNTIYF. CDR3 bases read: TGCGCCAGCATCTCCGACAGGGGAAGGTCTGGAAACACC.

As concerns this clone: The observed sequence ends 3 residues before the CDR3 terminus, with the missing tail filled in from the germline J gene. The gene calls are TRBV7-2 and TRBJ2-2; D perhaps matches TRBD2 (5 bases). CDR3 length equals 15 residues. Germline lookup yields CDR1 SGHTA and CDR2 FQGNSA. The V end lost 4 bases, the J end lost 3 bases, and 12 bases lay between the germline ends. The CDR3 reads CASSYLDSYTGELFF. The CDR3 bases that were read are TGTGCCAGCAGCTACTTGGACTCATACACCGGGGAG.

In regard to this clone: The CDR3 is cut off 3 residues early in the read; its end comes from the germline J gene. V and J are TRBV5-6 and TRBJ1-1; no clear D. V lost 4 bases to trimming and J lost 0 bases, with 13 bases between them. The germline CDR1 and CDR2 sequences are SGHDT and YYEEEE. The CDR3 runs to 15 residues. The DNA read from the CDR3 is TGTGCCAGCAGCCTTGTAGGGCTCTTGAACACTGAA. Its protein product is CASSLVGLLNTE. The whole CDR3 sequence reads CASSLVGLLNTEAFF. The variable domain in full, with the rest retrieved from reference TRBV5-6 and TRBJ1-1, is DAGVTQSPTHLIKTRGQQVTLRCSPKSGHDTVSWYQQALGQGPQFIFQYYEEEERQRGNFPDRFSGHQFPNYSSELNVNALLLGDSALYLCASSLVGLLNTEAFFGQGTRLTVV.

CDR3 residues: CASMPGRGSQLNEQFF. The CDR3 DNA, read in part, is TGTGCCAGCATGCCCGGGAGGGGGTCACAACTCAATGAG. The chain links TRBV2 to TRBJ2-1, with 8 bases that match TRBD2. Read sequence stops 3 residues before the CDR3 end, and the germline J gene provides the missing end. Germline CDR1 SNHLY, CDR2 FYNNEI. The junction had 14 bases not matched to a gene; V was cut back by 7 bases and J by 6 bases. The CDR3 is made up of 16 amino acids.

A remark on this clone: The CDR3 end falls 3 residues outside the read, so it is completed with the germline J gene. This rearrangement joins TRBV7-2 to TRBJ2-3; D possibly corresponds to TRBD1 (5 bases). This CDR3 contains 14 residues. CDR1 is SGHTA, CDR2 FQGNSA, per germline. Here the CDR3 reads CASSLNSGLETQYF. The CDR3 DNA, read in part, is TGTGCCAGCAGCTTAAATTCAGGGTTGGAGACG.

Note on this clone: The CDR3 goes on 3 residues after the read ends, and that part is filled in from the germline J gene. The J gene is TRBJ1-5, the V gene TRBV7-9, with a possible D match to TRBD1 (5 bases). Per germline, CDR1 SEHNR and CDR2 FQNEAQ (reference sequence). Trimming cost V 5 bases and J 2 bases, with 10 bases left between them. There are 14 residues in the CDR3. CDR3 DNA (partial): TGTGCCAGCAGCCCCCAAGGGGGCAATCAGCCC. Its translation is CASSPQGGNQP. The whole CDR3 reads CASSPQGGNQPQHF.

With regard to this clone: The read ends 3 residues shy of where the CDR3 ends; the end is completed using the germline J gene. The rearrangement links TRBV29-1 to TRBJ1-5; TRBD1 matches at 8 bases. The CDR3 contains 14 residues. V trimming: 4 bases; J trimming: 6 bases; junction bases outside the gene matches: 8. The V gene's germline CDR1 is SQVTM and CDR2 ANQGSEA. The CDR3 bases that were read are TGCAGCGTTGGAGCTGGACAGGGAGGTCAGCCC. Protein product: CSVGAGQGGQP. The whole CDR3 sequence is CSVGAGQGGQPQHF.

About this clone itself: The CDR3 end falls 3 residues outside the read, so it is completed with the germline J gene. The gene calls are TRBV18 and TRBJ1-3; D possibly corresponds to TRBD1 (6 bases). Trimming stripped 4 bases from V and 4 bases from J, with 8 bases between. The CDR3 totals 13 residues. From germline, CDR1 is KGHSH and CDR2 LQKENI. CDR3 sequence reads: CASSLGQGNTIYF. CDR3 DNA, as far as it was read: TGTGCCAGCTCACTCGGACAGGGAAACACC.

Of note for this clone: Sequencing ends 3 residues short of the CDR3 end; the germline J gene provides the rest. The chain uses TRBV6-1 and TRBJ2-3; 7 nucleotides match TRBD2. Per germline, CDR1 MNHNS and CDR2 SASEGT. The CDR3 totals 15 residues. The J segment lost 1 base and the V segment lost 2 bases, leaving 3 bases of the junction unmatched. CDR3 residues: CASSEYGGGTDTQYF. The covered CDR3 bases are TGTGCCAGCAGTGAATATGGGGGGGGCACAGATACG.

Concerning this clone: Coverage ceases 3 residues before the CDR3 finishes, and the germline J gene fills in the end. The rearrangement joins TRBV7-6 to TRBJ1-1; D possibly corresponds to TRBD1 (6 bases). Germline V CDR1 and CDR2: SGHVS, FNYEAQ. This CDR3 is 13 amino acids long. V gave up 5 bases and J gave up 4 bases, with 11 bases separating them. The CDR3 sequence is CASSVQGGTEAFF. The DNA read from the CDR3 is TGTGCCAGCAGCGTTCAAGGGGGCACTGAA.

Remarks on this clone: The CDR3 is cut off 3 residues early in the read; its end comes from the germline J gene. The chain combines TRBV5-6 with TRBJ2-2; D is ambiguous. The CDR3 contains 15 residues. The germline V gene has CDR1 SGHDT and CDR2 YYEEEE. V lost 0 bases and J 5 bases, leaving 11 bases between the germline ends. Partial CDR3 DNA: TGTGCCAGCAGCTTGGACTCCATATTTACCGGGGAG. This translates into CASSLDSIFTGE. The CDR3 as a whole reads CASSLDSIFTGELFF.

The chain's CDR3 is CSARDNAGPGNTIYF. The sequenced CDR3 bases are TGCAGTGCTAGAGATAACGCAGGGCCTGGAAACACC. The chain combines TRBV20-1 with TRBJ1-3; the D gene is possibly TRBD1 (5 bases). The read finishes 3 residues shy of the CDR3 end, and the germline J gene is used to complete it. Trimming left V 0 bases short and J 2 bases short, with 11 bases between. The germline V gene has CDR1 DFQATT and CDR2 SNEGSKA (reference sequence). The CDR3 is 15 residues long.